The 10 T cell receptor beta chains presented below share a single source sample, sequenced in a study of molecular identifiers for immune sequencing clone quantification (dated by TCRdb to 2017 to 2018). The method was PCR. Instrument used: Illumina HiSeq 4000. The public reads were quality trimmed at Q25 with fastp and then assembled into clones with MiXCR by TCRdb, keeping productive beta chains. CDR3 protein duplicates are merged, each entry listing the most common genes and DNA. This sample holds approximately 550,000 distinct CDR3 sequences; about a fifth were observed only once. Jointly, the top ten make up around 0.84% of the sample. Sequencing input: naive CD8+ T cells from blood, with Jurkat cell RNA spiked in. This sample's cell subset or site label indicates: FACS-sorted CD8+CD4-CCR7+CD45RA+ naive T cells. Receptors originate from a human donor in good health. Some libraries in this study had Jurkat cell RNA spiked in.

There are a few counts of this clonotype. This chain uses TRBV20-1 with TRBJ2-5, with D unclear. CDR1 DFQATT and CDR2 SNEGSKA come from the germline V gene (reference sequence). The CDR3 consists of 15 residues. Trimming left V 3 bases short and J 1 base short, with 15 bases between. Here the CDR3 reads CSASPLAAAQETQYF. CDR3 bases: TGCAGTGCTAGTCCTTTGGCGGCCGCCCAAGAGACCCAGTACTTC.

This clonotype showed up just a few times. The rearrangement joins TRBV5-6 to TRBJ1-1; 7 positions match TRBD1. The J segment lost 3 bases and the V segment lost 2 bases, leaving 4 bases of the junction unmatched. Germline CDR1 and CDR2: SGHDT and YYEEEE. The CDR3 has 14 amino acids. The CDR3 DNA reads as TGTGCCAGCAGCTTCGACAGGGCGGACACTGAAGCTTTCTTT. Residues: CASSFDRADTEAFF.

The chain is built from TRBV2 and TRBJ2-7, with 8 bases aligning to TRBD1. CDR3 length: 13 amino acids. V was clipped by 7 bases and J by 6 bases; unmatched bases: 8. CDR1 SNHLY and CDR2 FYNNEI come from the germline V gene. The CDR3 nucleotides are TGTGCCAGCACCCCAGGGGGCTTGGTCGAGCAGTACTTC. It translates to CASTPGGLVEQYF.

About this clonotype itself: This may be a read error, as it is one base from a much larger clone. CDR3 sequence: CSTTGGIDGELFF. CDR3 sequence (DNA): TGCAGCACAACCGGGGGGATAGACGGGGAGCTGTTTTTT. The chain carries TRBV29-1 and TRBJ2-2; 7 bases fit TRBD2. Trimming removed 8 bases from V and 7 bases from J; junction bases left unmatched: 10. The CDR3 is 13 residues long. Germline assignment: CDR1 SQVTM and CDR2 ANQGSEA.

This clonotype showed up many times. The chain couples TRBV10-3 to TRBJ2-4; no clear D. There are 13 residues in the CDR3. V lost 5 bases, J lost 6 bases, and 11 bases lay in between. CDR1 and CDR2 (germline): ENHRY, SYGVKD. CDR3 in DNA: TGTGCCATCAGTTCGGGCAGCCCAAACATTCAGTACTTC. Translating it yields CAISSGSPNIQYF.

Note on this clonotype: Since a much larger clone is just one base distant, this may be a read error. The chain uses TRBV4-3 and TRBJ2-7, with 7 positions matching TRBD1. With 6 bases clipped from V and 6 bases from J, the junction kept 14 bases outside the gene matches. CDR3 length: 15 residues. Per germline, CDR1 LGHNA and CDR2 YSLEER. CDR3 protein: CASSAGTASTCEQYF. As DNA, the CDR3 is TGCGCCAGCAGTGCCGGGACAGCGTCGACCTGCGAGCAGTACTTC.

In this sample, this clonotype turned up many times. This sequence joins TRBV6-2 or TRBV6-3 and TRBJ2-3; 15 positions match TRBD2. Germline V CDR1 and CDR2: MNHEY, SVGEGT. The CDR3 is 17 residues long. With V trimmed by 9 bases and J by 1 base, 8 bases remained unmatched. This chain's CDR3 is CASWGTSGGPRTDTQYF. The CDR3 DNA reads TGTGCCAGTTGGGGGACTAGCGGGGGGCCCCGCACAGATACGCAGTATTTT.

The chain combines TRBV12-3 or TRBV12-4 with TRBJ2-7; 9 positions agree with TRBD1. With V trimmed by 6 bases and J by 4 bases, 7 bases remained unmatched. The CDR3 is 14 amino acids. For the CDR3, the DNA is TGTGCCAGCAGACCGGACAGGGGAGGATACGAGCAGTACTTC. Its protein is CASRPDRGGYEQYF.

This clonotype came up many times. This sequence joins TRBV29-1 and TRBJ2-1; D unresolved. Germline CDR1 reads SQVTM; CDR2 reads ANQGSEA. The V gene lost 2 bases and the J gene lost 4 bases, with 9 bases spanning the gap. The CDR3 runs 13 residues. The CDR3 DNA sequence: TGCAGCGTTGAATCGGGCAGGTACAATGAGCAGTTCTTC. It is translated as CSVESGRYNEQFF.

The CDR3, as DNA: TGCAGCGTTGAAGGTACAGCCTATGGCTACACCTTC. Its protein is CSVEGTAYGYTF. The V gene is TRBV29-1, the J gene TRBJ1-2, with unresolved D. There are 12 residues in the CDR3. V gave up 1 base and J gave up 4 bases, with 7 bases separating them. Germline V gene data show CDR1 as SQVTM and CDR2 as ANQGSEA.